A selection of T cell receptor beta chains follows, all from one sample in a study of control samples from healthy donors and cancer patients. The method was immunoSEQ multiplex PCR; TCRdb's version includes in-frame clones alone and lacks a portion of them. The sample lists 120,000 to 150,000 clones; roughly nine tenths were seen once. Input material: blood. These receptor sequences come from a man aged 25 to 40 in good health. CDR3s include the opening cysteine and the closing phenylalanine or tryptophan. Each record gives: V gene, clone size, J gene, CDR3 length, D gene, CDR3 DNA, CDR3 protein. The D gene is left open where the match is weak. The listing skips clone size in some rows; elsewhere it reads once, few, many or a size class.

TRBV29-1	once	TRBJ1-2	12	TRBD1	TGCAGCATCAGGACAGGCGACTATGGCTACACCTTC	CSIRTGDYGYTF
TRBV29-1	once	TRBJ2-7	11	-	TGCAGCGTTGAAAGGCGGGGCGAGCAGTACTTC	CSVERRGEQYF
TRBV12-3/TRBV12-4	-	TRBJ2-1	12	TRBD1	TGTGCCAGCAGCCCCTGGACAGGGCGGCAGTTCTTC	CASSPWTGRQFF
TRBV2	-	TRBJ2-6	12	-	TGTGCCAGCAGTGATGGGGCCAACGTCCTGACTTTC	CASSDGANVLTF
TRBV5-5	few	TRBJ2-3	13	-	TGTGCCAGCAGCTTGGTGGCGAGAGATACGCAGTATTTT	CASSLVARDTQYF
TRBV24-1	-	TRBJ2-2	16	-	TGTGCCACCAGTGATTCTAACACTTGGAACACCGGGGAGCTGTTTTTT	CATSDSNTWNTGELFF
TRBV27	once	TRBJ2-7	14	TRBD1	TGTGCCAGCAGCCCGGGACAGGGGGCCTACGAGCAGTACTTC	CASSPGQGAYEQYF
TRBV9	-	TRBJ2-1	14	-	TGTGCCAGCAGCCCCGGGAATGCCTACAATGAGCAGTTCTTC	CASSPGNAYNEQFF
TRBV7-3	-	TRBJ2-7	15	-	TGTGCCAGCAGCTTAACGGGGGGATTTGTCCACGAGCAGTACTTC	CASSLTGGFVHEQYF
TRBV11-2	-	TRBJ2-7	15	TRBD1	TGTGCCAGCAGCTTAGATCTGGGACAGGGCTACGAGCAGTACTTC	CASSLDLGQGYEQYF
TRBV4-3	-	TRBJ2-1	17	TRBD2	TGCGCCAGCAGCCAAGACCCCCCTGGCGGGGGACGCAATGAGCAGTTCTTC	CASSQDPPGGGRNEQFF
TRBV11-3	-	TRBJ1-6	14	TRBD1	TGTGCCAGCAGTATACAGGGGAATAATTCACCCCTCCACTTT	CASSIQGNNSPLHF
TRBV6-5	-	TRBJ1-6	14	-	TGTGCCGGAAAATCCGGACAGCCCAATTCACCCCTCCACTTT	CAGKSGQPNSPLHF
TRBV5-1	-	TRBJ1-3	14	-	TGCGCCAGCAGCCCGGACAGACCTGGAAACACCATATATTTT	CASSPDRPGNTIYF
TRBV24-1	-	TRBJ2-7	20	TRBD1	TGTGCCACCAGTGATTTAGAAAGGGACGAACGACAGGGTAAGTGTGGCGAGCAGTACTTC	CATSDLERDERQGKCGEQYF
TRBV15	-	TRBJ2-7	17	-	TGTGCCACCAGCAGAGACCGCCTGGGCAGTTTTACCGAAAGGCAGTACTTC	CATSRDRLGSFTERQYF
TRBV3-1/TRBV3-2	-	TRBJ2-7	15	-	TGTGCCAGCAGCCAAGATTCAGGGGTATACTACGAGCAGTACTTC	CASSQDSGVYYEQYF
TRBV5-1	-	TRBJ2-7	13	-	TGCGCCAGCTCCCCCGGGAGCTCCTACGAGCAGTACTTC	CASSPGSSYEQYF
TRBV6-1	-	TRBJ1-6	12	-	TGTGCCACCAGTGAGTTTGGTTCACCCCTCCACTTT	CATSEFGSPLHF
TRBV4-2	-	TRBJ2-3	21	TRBD2	TGTGCCAGCAGCCAAGAGACAACCCGGGCGACTAGCGGGGGGCCTAAAGATACGCAGTATTTT	CASSQETTRATSGGPKDTQYF
TRBV9	-	TRBJ2-7	16	TRBD2	TGTGCCAGCAGCCCCCTGGGCGGGGGGGCAACCTACGAGCAGTACTTC	CASSPLGGGATYEQYF
TRBV2	-	TRBJ2-5	14	-	TGTGCCAGCAGTGAAATGGCAGGGACGGAGACCCAGTACTTC	CASSEMAGTETQYF
TRBV18	once	TRBJ2-5	13	-	TGTGCCAGCAGGTTGGGGATGCGGGAGACCCAGTACTTC	CASRLGMRETQYF
TRBV23-1	-	TRBJ1-5	18	TRBD1	TGCGCCAGCAGTCAATCGAAGGACAGGGGGCGCGGCAATCAGCCCCAGCATTTT	CASSQSKDRGRGNQPQHF
TRBV5-1	-	TRBJ2-5	14	TRBD1	TGCGCCAGCCGTTTTGACAGGGGTCAAGAGACCCAGTACTTC	CASRFDRGQETQYF
TRBV5-5	-	TRBJ2-7	14	-	TGTGCCAGCACCCCGGGCCGAGGGCCCTACGAGCAGTACTTC	CASTPGRGPYEQYF
TRBV12-3/TRBV12-4	-	TRBJ2-7	11	-	TGTGCCAGCAGTTTAGAAGGGGACCGGTACTTC	CASSLEGDRYF
TRBV20-1	-	TRBJ2-2	15	-	TGCAGTGCTAGTCCCGGCGGGGGCCGGGGCGGGGAGCTGTTTTTT	CSASPGGGRGGELFF
TRBV20-1	-	TRBJ2-1	16	-	TGCAGTGCTAGTCGTAAACTGGCTCTTATCGTGGATGAGCAGTTCTTC	CSASRKLALIVDEQFF
TRBV6-6	few	TRBJ1-1	15	TRBD1	TGTGCCAGCAGCGGACAGGGGGCTATCGTCACTGAAGCTTTCTTT	CASSGQGAIVTEAFF
TRBV13	-	TRBJ2-3	14	-	TGTGCCAGCAGGCCGGGCGGGAGCACAGATACGCAGTATTTT	CASRPGGSTDTQYF
TRBV19	once	TRBJ1-1	14	TRBD1	TGTGCCAGCACCACCGGGACAGGGGCCACTGAAGCTTTCTTT	CASTTGTGATEAFF
TRBV24-1	-	TRBJ2-2	17	TRBD2	TGTGCCACCAGTGAACCTGGGACTAGCGGGGTCCGAGGGGAGCTGTTTTTT	CATSEPGTSGVRGELFF